These 32 T cell receptor beta chains were sequenced from one sample in a study of T-cell memory formation after mild COVID-19. TCRdb fed the 5' RACE reads into MiXCR, producing one record per CDR3 protein. The sample comprises approximately 210,000 distinct CDR3 sequences, over 9.5% of which are singletons, and approximately 3% rests with the top ten. Sequencing was performed on PBMCs or a T cell subset sorted from them (not recorded which). These receptors all stem from a young man who had mild COVID-19 (a few samples of this study predate the infection). Cell type and time point are not known.

The CDR3: CASSWDTFLTEAFF. As DNA, the CDR3 is TGTGCCAGCAGCTGGGACACTTTCCTCACTGAAGCTTTCTTT. J is TRBJ1-1 and V is TRBV6-6, with D maybe TRBD1 (6 bases). This CDR3 spans 14 amino acids. The ends were cut back, 6 bases at V and 4 bases at J, with 15 bases in the middle. CDR1 and CDR2 (germline): MNHNY, SVGAGI (reference sequence).

V and J are TRBV20-1 and TRBJ2-3; 7 positions match TRBD2. Germline V gene sequence: CDR1 DFQATT, CDR2 SNEGSKA (reference sequence). The V segment lost 3 bases and the J segment 6 bases; nucleotides outside the gene matches: 9. The length of the CDR3 is 14 residues. Here the CDR3 reads CSASPGLFLDTQYF. For the CDR3, the DNA is TGCAGTGCTAGTCCGGGACTATTCTTGGATACGCAGTATTTT.

In this sample, this clonotype turned up a few times. The rearrangement links TRBV12-3 or TRBV12-4 to TRBJ2-5; D ambiguous. This CDR3 has 12 amino acids. Trimming took 4 bases from V and 5 from J, leaving 8 bases between them. This chain's CDR3 is CASSYLGETQYF. CDR3 bases: TGTGCCAGCAGTTACCTGGGGGAGACCCAGTACTTC.

This clonotype was detected a few times. The chain is built from TRBV20-1 and TRBJ1-1; 9 nucleotides align to TRBD1. Germline CDR1 DFQATT, CDR2 SNEGSKA (reference sequence). The CDR3 has 15 amino acids. Trimming took 5 bases from V and 4 from J; bases not matched to a gene: 11. CDR3 protein: CSARGTGRIGTEAFF. CDR3 in DNA: TGCAGTGCTCGAGGGACAGGGAGAATCGGCACTGAAGCTTTCTTT.

Only a few counts were recorded for this clonotype. This rearrangement joins TRBV20-1 to TRBJ1-2; TRBD1 aligns across 8 bases. Germline CDR1 reads DFQATT; CDR2 reads SNEGSKA (reference sequence). Trimming removed 7 bases from V and 5 bases from J; junction bases left unmatched: 6. This CDR3 has 12 residues. CDR3 in amino acids: CSDSRQGYGYTF. As DNA, the CDR3 is TGCAGTGACTCGCGACAGGGGTATGGCTACACCTTC.

With regard to this clonotype: A much larger clone lies a single base off, so this may be a read error. V is TRBV3-1 and J is TRBJ1-5; the D gene is possibly TRBD1 (6 bases). Germline CDR1 and CDR2: LGHDT and YNNKEL (reference sequence). This CDR3 has 13 amino acids. Trimming shortened V by 5 bases and J by 2 bases, and 7 bases separated the two germline ends. Written as DNA, the CDR3 is TGTGCCAGCAGCAACAGGGGCAATCAGCCCCAGCATTTT. Translated, it gives CASSNRGNQPQHF.

V and J are TRBV9 and TRBJ2-3; either TRBD1 or TRBD2 may fit D (5 bases each). Germline V gives CDR1 SGDLS, CDR2 YYNGEE. This CDR3 region has 14 residues. V lost 2 bases and J 1 base, leaving 8 bases between the germline ends. The CDR3 nucleotides read TGTGCCAGCAGCGTCCGGGACGGCACAGATACGCAGTATTTT. Amino acids: CASSVRDGTDTQYF.

The sample holds many counts of this clonotype. This chain uses TRBV2 with TRBJ1-4; D gene ambiguous. V was pared by 4 bases and J by 5 bases, with 8 bases between. The CDR3 consists of 13 residues. Looked up from germline, CDR1 is SNHLY and CDR2 is FYNNEI. CDR3 nucleotides: TGTGCCAGCAGTGTACCCCCCAATGAAAAACTGTTTTTT. Translation gives CASSVPPNEKLFF.

This clonotype appeared many times. The chain carries TRBV7-9 and TRBJ2-2; 7 positions match TRBD1. Per germline, CDR1 SEHNR and CDR2 FQNEAQ (reference sequence). J gave up 6 bases and V 4 bases, and 8 bases lay outside the gene matches. The CDR3 contains 15 residues. This CDR3 reads CASSSGQDDAGELFF. The CDR3 bases are TGTGCCAGCAGCTCTGGACAGGACGACGCCGGGGAGCTGTTTTTT.

This clonotype was seen repeatedly, ten times or more. The chain is built from TRBV7-9 and TRBJ1-5; D is unclear. Trimming removed 1 base at V and 7 bases at J, with 14 bases between. Per germline, CDR1 SEHNR and CDR2 FQNEAQ (reference sequence). The CDR3 consists of 15 residues. The DNA for the CDR3 is TGTGCCAGCAGCTTAGGTTCAGGCCTATCCCAGCCCCAGCATTTT. This translates into CASSLGSGLSQPQHF.

This clonotype came up a few times. The rearrangement links TRBV11-2 to TRBJ1-2, with 7 bases matching TRBD1. The CDR3 is 14 residues long. CDR1 and CDR2 (germline): SGHAT, FQNNGV. J lost 5 bases, V lost 1 base, and 4 bases had no gene match. CDR3 region: CASSLAPTGYGYTF. As DNA, the CDR3 is TGTGCCAGCAGCTTAGCCCCGACAGGGTATGGCTACACCTTC.

The chain has TRBV7-9 and TRBJ1-1, with D tentatively TRBD1 (5 bases). Germline V CDR1 and CDR2: SEHNR, FQNEAQ (reference sequence). The CDR3 spans 14 residues. V was pared by 7 bases and J by 4 bases, with 16 bases between. The CDR3 loop is CASTLTMGGTEAFF. CDR3 DNA: TGTGCCAGCACCTTGACAATGGGGGGCACTGAAGCTTTCTTT.

The CDR3 loop reads CASSGLAGSVEQFF. The CDR3 coding sequence is TGCGCCAGCAGCGGACTAGCGGGGTCGGTTGAGCAGTTCTTC. The chain employs TRBV10-1 and TRBJ2-1; 12 bases are a match to TRBD2. J lost 9 bases, V lost 6 bases, and 6 bases had no gene match. Germline V CDR1 and CDR2: WNHNN, SYGVQD (reference sequence). The CDR3 has 14 amino acids.

Regarding this clonotype: A read error is likely, as this CDR3 ends without the conserved phenylalanine or tryptophan. The CDR3 loop reads CASSLSGSGGSGYGYTL. Written as DNA, the CDR3 is TGTGCCAGCAGCTTATCAGGAAGCGGGGGTTCTGGTTATGGCTACACCTTA. The chain is built from TRBV7-2 and TRBJ1-2; tentative D call: TRBD1 (5 bases). The CDR3 sequence is 17 residues long. The V gene's germline CDR1 is SGHTA and CDR2 FQGNSA. The V gene lost 2 bases and the J gene lost 5 bases, with 21 bases spanning the gap.

This clonotype was counted many times. This chain uses TRBV6-5 with TRBJ2-7; D is ambiguous. Germline V gives CDR1 MNHEY, CDR2 SVGAGI. This CDR3 is built from 14 residues. V was pared by 5 bases and J by 1 base, with 12 bases between. CDR3 bases: TGTGCCAGCAGTCGGCAGTTACTTTCCTACGAGCAGTACTTC. This translates into CASSRQLLSYEQYF.

The V and J genes are TRBV6-1 and TRBJ2-7, with 9 bases that match TRBD1. This CDR3 comprises 12 residues. Germline V gene data show CDR1 as MNHNS and CDR2 as SASEGT. J lost 8 bases, V lost 4 bases, and 3 bases had no gene match. This CDR3 reads CASSVGQGKQYV. The CDR3 DNA reads as TGTGCCAGCAGTGTTGGACAGGGGAAGCAGTACGTC.

J is TRBJ2-1 and V is TRBV5-1, with 8 bases identical to TRBD2. Germline assignment: CDR1 SGHRS and CDR2 YFSETQ. V dropped 0 bases and J dropped 3; count of bases not matched to a gene: 2. The CDR3 runs 15 residues. The CDR3 reads CASSLGSGDYNEQFF. CDR3 DNA: TGCGCCAGCAGCTTGGGTAGCGGGGACTACAATGAGCAGTTCTTC.

This clonotype was detected only a few times. V usage is TRBV6-2 or TRBV6-3 and J usage is TRBJ2-2; D gene uncertain. Germline V lookup: CDR1 MNHEY, CDR2 SVGEGT. The CDR3 sequence is 12 residues long. V shed 10 bases and J shed 3 bases, with 9 bases lying between them. The CDR3 DNA sequence: TGTGCCATCAATCAATACACCGGGGAGCTGTTTTTT. It specifies CAINQYTGELFF.

This clonotype was detected a few times. The chain has TRBV5-1 and TRBJ2-5, with 7 bases lining up with TRBD2. Germline trimming cut 0 bases from V and 5 bases from J; bases unmatched to any gene: 13. Germline V gives CDR1 SGHRS, CDR2 YFSETQ. The CDR3 is 17 amino acids. The CDR3 region has the DNA TGCGCCAGCAGCTTGGATGGGGGACTACACGGACGGGAGACCCAGTACTTC. Translation: CASSLDGGLHGRETQYF.

In this sample, this clonotype turned up many times. V and J are TRBV5-1 and TRBJ1-2; D remains unclear. Trimming shortened V by 4 bases and J by 4 bases, and 23 bases separated the two germline ends. This CDR3 region has 17 residues. CDR1 SGHRS and CDR2 YFSETQ come from the germline V gene. The CDR3 coding sequence is TGCGCCAGCAGCGCCGACCCGACCTCCGGGTTAAGCTATGGCTACACCTTC. Encoded protein: CASSADPTSGLSYGYTF.

In this sample, this clonotype turned up many times. V and J are TRBV12-3 or TRBV12-4 and TRBJ1-3; D is uncertain. Trimming pared 5 bases from V and 1 base from J, leaving 6 bases between. CDR3 length equals 13 residues. CDR3 coding DNA: TGTGCCAGCAGTCCGGGGTCTGGAAACACCATATATTTT. This encodes CASSPGSGNTIYF.

This clonotype was observed a few times. The rearrangement joins TRBV28 to TRBJ1-2; D perhaps matches TRBD1 (6 bases). This CDR3 is built from 14 residues. Trimming cost V 5 bases and J 6 bases, with 16 bases left between them. The germline gives CDR1 MDHEN, CDR2 SYDVKM. CDR3 in amino acids: CASSPAGERNGYTF. CDR3 DNA: TGTGCCAGCAGTCCCGCAGGGGAACGGAATGGCTACACCTTC.

This clonotype was picked up a small number of times. V usage is TRBV7-2 and J usage is TRBJ2-1; D is unresolved. The CDR3 extends over 14 amino acids. Germline-derived CDR1 and CDR2 are SGHTA and FQGNSA. With 5 bases removed from V and 0 bases from J, the gap between germline ends came to 8 bases. DNA of the CDR3: TGTGCCAGCAGCCCACCAGGCTCCTACAATGAGCAGTTCTTC. Amino acid sequence: CASSPPGSYNEQFF.

The chain is built from TRBV6-5 and TRBJ1-1, with 7 bases aligning to TRBD1. Germline V CDR1 and CDR2: MNHEY, SVGAGI. Germline trimming cut 6 bases from V and 5 bases from J; bases unmatched to any gene: 3. The CDR3 length is 12 residues. CDR3 region: CASSLDRTEAFF. In DNA, the CDR3 is TGTGCCAGCAGCTTGGACAGGACTGAAGCTTTCTTT.

This clonotype was recorded at least ten times. The rearrangement uses TRBV5-1 and TRBJ2-5; D possibly matches TRBD1 or TRBD2 (6 bases each). V was trimmed by 5 bases and J by 4 bases, leaving 12 bases between them. This CDR3 is built from 13 residues. Germline V lookup: CDR1 SGHRS, CDR2 YFSETQ. CDR3 DNA: TGCGCCAGCAGGCGGGACACCCGAGAGACCCAGTACTTC. It codes for CASRRDTRETQYF.

This chain uses TRBV20-1 with TRBJ2-3, with D perhaps TRBD2 (5 bases). Trimming stripped 0 bases from V and 3 bases from J, with 19 bases between. Germline V gives CDR1 DFQATT, CDR2 SNEGSKA (reference sequence). The CDR3 loop spans 17 amino acids. As DNA, the CDR3 is TGCAGTGCTAGAGAAGGTGCCTCTAGTAGGACTACAGATACGCAGTATTTT. Its protein is CSAREGASSRTTDTQYF.

This clonotype was detected a few times. The J gene is TRBJ1-4, the V gene TRBV12-3 or TRBV12-4; the D gene is possibly TRBD1 (5 bases). This CDR3 contains 15 residues. Trimming shortened V by 1 base and J by 8 bases, and 14 bases separated the two germline ends. CDR3 amino acids: CASSLEQGQGEKLFF. For the CDR3, the DNA is TGTGCCAGCAGTTTAGAGCAGGGCCAAGGGGAAAAACTGTTTTTT.

This clonotype was counted a few times. The chain employs TRBV2 and TRBJ1-1; no clear D gene. V lost 4 bases and J 3 bases, leaving 3 bases between the germline ends. CDR1 and CDR2 (germline): SNHLY, FYNNEI. The CDR3 consists of 11 residues. The CDR3 region has the DNA TGTGCCAGCAGTGTCGACACTGAAGCTTTCTTT. It translates to CASSVDTEAFF.

The CDR3 sequence is CSAHPTGLSYEQYF. The CDR3 region has the DNA TGCAGTGCCCATCCAACGGGCCTTTCCTACGAGCAGTACTTC. V gene TRBV20-1 combines with J gene TRBJ2-7; no clear D. The germline V gene has CDR1 DFQATT and CDR2 SNEGSKA (reference sequence). The CDR3 spans 14 residues. Trimming stripped 6 bases from V and 1 base from J, with 16 bases between.

V gene TRBV5-1 combines with J gene TRBJ1-1; D gene unclear. Per germline, CDR1 SGHRS and CDR2 YFSETQ. The CDR3 spans 13 residues. V dropped 4 bases and J dropped 3 bases, with 10 bases sitting between them. CDR3 residues: CASSPAGDTEAFF. CDR3 in DNA: TGCGCCAGCAGCCCGGCCGGGGACACTGAAGCTTTCTTT.

This clonotype was seen a few times. The chain is built from TRBV6-1 and TRBJ1-1, with a weak D call TRBD1 (5 bases). The CDR3 is made up of 14 amino acids. V lost 0 bases to trimming and J lost 9 bases, with 14 bases between them. Germline CDR1 MNHNS, CDR2 SASEGT. CDR3 in amino acids: CASSEALQGSQAFF. CDR3 sequence (DNA): TGTGCCAGCAGTGAAGCGCTTCAGGGTTCCCAAGCTTTCTTT.

This clonotype was found a few times. At one end the junction does not follow the germline gene, possibly because of a read error. The V and J genes are TRBV5-1 and TRBJ1-2; D is ambiguous. CDR3 length: 12 residues. Germline values: CDR1 SGHRS, CDR2 YFSETQ. The CDR3 spells CASSEGNSGYTF. The CDR3, as DNA: TGCGCCAGCAGCGAGGGCAACTCTGGCTACACCTTC.